This T cell receptor (beta chain) was sequenced during a study of spatial heterogeneity in lung cancer. Study-level background: Beta-chain sequences consistently outnumbered alpha-chain sequences in detection.

Time point denoted: sample taken at primary tumor resection. The donors, 70 or so patients with untreated early-stage non-small cell lung cancer, provided the samples. General observations from the study: Tumors with more nonsynonymous mutations had more expanded intratumoral alpha and beta TCRs.

A distinct unique molecular identifier was carried by each TCR cDNA molecule. MiXCR, run by TCRdb on the 5' RACE reads, gives a single entry per CDR3 protein. The table shows about 5,900 distinct CDR3 sequences, with about a sixth occurring only once. Germline CDR1 LGHDT, CDR2 YNNKEL (reference sequence). Germline trimming cut 4 bases from V and 2 bases from J; bases unmatched to any gene: 8. The CDR3 is 16 residues long. This clonotype is labeled medium-sized. Its specificity is unknown. The sample was lung tumor tissue, taken at surgery. The chain employs TRBV3-1 and TRBJ2-5; 9 nucleotides line up with TRBD2. This clonotype originated in a male donor with early-stage non-small cell lung cancer. Written as DNA, the CDR3 is TGTGCCAGCAGCCCGTTAGCGGGAGCAGGGCAAGAGACCCAGTACTTC. Translated: CASSPLAGAGQETQYF.